Following are 11 T cell receptor beta chains from one sample sequenced in a study of long-term antiretroviral therapy in people with HIV. The run of the v3.0 immunoSEQ assay was at survey level. Some clones are missing from TCRdb's copy, which holds only in-frame ones; the method was immunoSEQ multiplex PCR. In the table there are 16,000 or so clones, 80% to 90% of which are singletons. This material consisted of unsorted PBMCs, taken 0.5 years after starting antiretroviral therapy. These receptors all come from a woman aged 40 to 49 with HIV.

This clone came up once. The CDR3 is CASSLSGEGNQPQHF. The DNA of the CDR3 is TGTGCCAGCAGTTTGAGTGGAGAGGGCAATCAGCCCCAGCATTTT. The chain combines TRBV27 with TRBJ1-5; D ambiguous. This CDR3 comprises 15 residues. The ends were cut back, 3 bases at V and 2 bases at J, with 11 bases in the middle. Germline CDR1 MNHEY, CDR2 SMNVEV (reference sequence).

The chain recombines TRBV7-8 with TRBJ1-2; 9 nucleotides align to TRBD1. The CDR3 contains 15 residues. V shed 4 bases and J 5 bases; nucleotides not matched to a gene: 8. Germline V gene lookup returns CDR1 SGHVS and CDR2 FQNEAQ. The CDR3 sequence is CASSYLGTGPYGYTF. CDR3 bases: TGTGCCAGCAGCTACCTTGGGACAGGGCCATATGGCTACACCTTC.

The rearrangement links TRBV7-2 to TRBJ1-1; D may be TRBD1 (5 bases). The CDR3 consists of 16 residues. The V end was cut by 7 bases, the J end by 4 bases, with 22 bases between. Germline lookup yields CDR1 SGHTA and CDR2 FQGNSA. For the CDR3, the DNA is TGTGCCAGCAAACTAAGCCCCGCGGTCGGGGCCACTGAAGCTTTCTTT. It translates to CASKLSPAVGATEAFF.

This clone was recorded only once. The chain combines TRBV28 with TRBJ1-5; unclear D gene. Germline V lookup: CDR1 MDHEN, CDR2 SYDVKM. The CDR3 runs 14 residues. The germline V and J ends were trimmed by 3 bases and 2 bases, with 8 bases remaining between them. The CDR3 DNA follows: TGTGCCAGCAGTTTTGTCTTGGGCAATCAGCCCCAGCATTTT. Amino acid sequence: CASSFVLGNQPQHF.

The chain combines TRBV19 with TRBJ1-5; 7 bases line up with TRBD1. V lost 7 bases, J lost 0 bases, and 3 bases stayed unmatched. The germline gives CDR1 LNHDA, CDR2 SQIVND (reference sequence). This CDR3 spans 14 amino acids. CDR3 protein: CASKGQYSNQPQHF. CDR3 sequence (DNA): TGTGCCAGTAAGGGACAGTATAGCAATCAGCCCCAGCATTTT.

This sequence joins TRBV2 and TRBJ2-7; no reliable D call. The ends were cut back, 2 bases at V and 0 bases at J, with 2 bases in the middle. This CDR3 has 12 residues. Germline CDR1 and CDR2: SNHLY and FYNNEI. For the CDR3, the DNA is TGTGCCAGCAGTGAAACCTCCTACGAGCAGTACTTC. Translation gives CASSETSYEQYF.

V is TRBV18 and J is TRBJ2-7; the match to TRBD1 covers 7 bases. The CDR3 extends over 14 amino acids. V trimming: 2 bases; J trimming: 6 bases; junction bases outside the gene matches: 7. The germline CDR1 and CDR2 sequences are KGHSH and LQKENI. The CDR3 sequence: CASSPGTAVLEQYF. Written as DNA, the CDR3 is TGTGCCAGCTCACCAGGGACAGCAGTTCTCGAGCAGTACTTC.

V gene TRBV5-5 combines with J gene TRBJ2-5; no clear D gene. CDR1 is SGHKS and CDR2 is YYEKEE in the germline V gene (reference sequence). Trimming took 10 bases from V and 5 from J, leaving 18 bases between them. The CDR3 loop spans 13 amino acids. CDR3 protein: CACQALGIETQYF. CDR3 in DNA: TGTGCCTGTCAGGCGCTAGGTATTGAGACCCAGTACTTC.

The CDR3 DNA reads TGCGCCAGCAGCGACCCGGGACTAGCGGGATGGTACTTC. Translation gives CASSDPGLAGWYF. The V and J genes are TRBV5-1 and TRBJ2-7, with 13 bases matching TRBD2. J gave up 12 bases and V 4 bases, and 7 bases lay outside the gene matches. Per the germline V gene, CDR1 is SGHRS and CDR2 is YFSETQ. The CDR3 has 13 residues.

The chain employs TRBV5-1 and TRBJ2-7; 13 bases match TRBD2. Germline V gives CDR1 SGHRS, CDR2 YFSETQ. The V segment lost 2 bases and the J segment 5 bases; nucleotides outside the gene matches: 10. The CDR3 spans 17 residues. The CDR3 DNA reads as TGCGCCAGCAGCTTTCAGGGCACTAGCGGGAGGGTAAACGAGCAGTACTTC. This sequence encodes CASSFQGTSGRVNEQYF.

The chain is built from TRBV18 and TRBJ2-7, with D possibly matching TRBD1 (5 bases). From germline, CDR1 is KGHSH and CDR2 LQKENI. V was trimmed by 3 bases and J by 2 bases, leaving 14 bases between them. The CDR3 is 15 amino acids. CDR3: CASSPRQVGAYEQYF. In DNA form, the CDR3 reads TGTGCCAGCTCACCCCGCCAGGTAGGGGCCTACGAGCAGTACTTC.